Following are 19 T cell receptor beta chains from one sample sequenced in a study of circulating tumor DNA in untreated peripheral T-cell lymphoma. Repertoires were generated with immunoSEQ multiplex PCR, while TCRdb's copy carries only in-frame clones and drops some. Of more than 2,000 clones detected, more than 75% appear once; the ten largest clones hold approximately 24%. The sequencing input was cell-free DNA from blood serum. All receptors come from a human donor with peripheral T-cell lymphoma.

This chain links TRBV7-9 with TRBJ2-1, with 10 bases lining up with TRBD2. Looked up from germline, CDR1 is SEHNR and CDR2 is FQNEAQ (reference sequence). Trimming removed 4 bases from V and 6 bases from J; junction bases left unmatched: 6. There are 15 residues in the CDR3. The DNA for the CDR3 is TGTGCCAGCAGCTCCTTAGCGGGAGGACTCAATGAGCAGTTCTTC. Amino acid sequence: CASSSLAGGLNEQFF.

V is TRBV20-1 and J is TRBJ2-5; possible D gene TRBD2, 5 bases. CDR3 length: 11 residues. The germline V gene has CDR1 DFQATT and CDR2 SNEGSKA (reference sequence). The V end was cut by 7 bases, the J end by 1 base, with 7 bases between. The CDR3: CSGTFQETQYF. The CDR3, as DNA: TGCAGTGGGACTTTCCAAGAGACCCAGTACTTC.

This chain joins TRBV7-2 and TRBJ1-4; the D is unclear. V gave up 2 bases and J gave up 0 bases, with 4 bases separating them. Germline V CDR1 and CDR2: SGHTA, FQGNSA. CDR3 length: 14 residues. Here the CDR3 reads CASSLSPTNEKLFF. DNA of the CDR3: TGTGCCAGCAGCTTATCCCCAACTAATGAAAAACTGTTTTTT.

The V gene is TRBV25-1, the J gene TRBJ2-7; 11 bases agree with TRBD2. The CDR3 is made up of 15 amino acids. Trimming cost V 3 bases and J 2 bases; bases outside gene matches: 3. Germline V gene lookup returns CDR1 MGHDK and CDR2 SYGVNS. The DNA for the CDR3 is TGTGCCAGCAGTGACCCGACTAGCGGGACCTACGAGCAGTACTTC. Encoded protein: CASSDPTSGTYEQYF.

This rearrangement joins TRBV6-6 to TRBJ2-1; 11 nucleotides line up with TRBD2. The V gene end was trimmed by 4 bases and the J gene end by 8 bases; junction bases not matched to a gene: 4. Germline CDR1 is MNHNY and CDR2 is SVGAGI (reference sequence). The CDR3 consists of 14 residues. Written as DNA, the CDR3 is TGTGCCAGCAGTTCTAGCGGGGGGCGGGATGAGCAGTTCTTC. It encodes CASSSSGGRDEQFF.

V gene TRBV11-1 combines with J gene TRBJ1-1, with D possibly matching TRBD1 (6 bases). Between the trimmed V and J ends, which lost 6 bases and 5 bases, there was a span of 19 bases. This CDR3 is 15 amino acids long. Germline CDR1 SGHAT, CDR2 FQDESV (reference sequence). The DNA for the CDR3 is TGTGCCAGCAGAATCGACGCCCGAGGGGGTACTGAAGCTTTCTTT. It specifies CASRIDARGGTEAFF.

The chain combines TRBV6-9 with TRBJ1-1; possibly TRBD1 for D (5 bases). The CDR3 has 11 amino acids. Trimming removed 6 bases at V and 5 bases at J, with 7 bases between. Germline V gene sequence: CDR1 MNHGY, CDR2 SVAAGI. The CDR3 loop reads CASRGGTEAFF. CDR3 nucleotide sequence: TGTGCCAGCAGGGGGGGTACTGAAGCTTTCTTT.

This rearrangement joins TRBV25-1 to TRBJ2-5; 10 bases agree with TRBD2. Trimming at V came to 3 bases and at J to 4 bases, leaving 5 bases not matched to a gene. Germline values: CDR1 MGHDK, CDR2 SYGVNS. This CDR3 has 15 residues. This CDR3 reads CASSEEAGGRETQYF. DNA of the CDR3: TGTGCCAGCAGTGAGGAAGCGGGAGGGCGAGAGACCCAGTACTTC.

The chain carries TRBV19 and TRBJ1-3; 8 nucleotides line up with TRBD1. Germline CDR1 is LNHDA and CDR2 is SQIVND (reference sequence). The CDR3 runs 14 residues. Losses at the gene ends were 9 bases for V and 0 bases for J; bases not matched to a gene: 4. The CDR3 protein is CASHRGDSGNTIYF. CDR3 DNA sequence: TGTGCCAGCCACAGGGGGGACTCTGGAAACACCATATATTTT. Together with reference TRBV19 and TRBJ1-3, the CDR3 gives the full variable domain: DGGITQSPKYLFRKEGQNVTLSCEQNLNHDAMYWYRQDPGQGLRLIYYSQIVNDFQKGDIAEGYSVSREKKESFPLTVTSAQKNPTAFYLCASHRGDSGNTIYFGEGSWLTVV.

The V and J genes are TRBV30 and TRBJ1-3, with 7 bases lining up with TRBD1. The CDR3 sequence is 16 residues long. The V gene end was trimmed by 2 bases and the J gene end by 0 bases; junction bases not matched to a gene: 7. Germline assignment: CDR1 GTSNPN and CDR2 SVGIG (reference sequence). This CDR3 is CAWSIQGGHSGNTIYF. Written as DNA, the CDR3 is TGTGCCTGGAGTATCCAAGGGGGCCACTCTGGAAACACCATATATTTT.

The chain has TRBV4-1 and TRBJ2-1; 8 bases fit TRBD2. Germline lookup yields CDR1 MGHRA and CDR2 YSYEKL. V was pared by 4 bases and J by 4 bases, with 12 bases of the junction left unmatched. CDR3 length: 17 amino acids. The CDR3, as DNA: TGCGCCAGCAGCCCTAGCCCACCGGGACTAGGGTACAATGAGCAGTTCTTC. It specifies CASSPSPPGLGYNEQFF.

The chain couples TRBV5-4 to TRBJ1-2, with 7 bases matching TRBD1. This CDR3 comprises 14 residues. The V segment lost 4 bases and the J segment 6 bases; nucleotides outside the gene matches: 9. CDR1 is SGHNT, CDR2 YYREEE, per germline (reference sequence). The CDR3 nucleotides are TGTGCCAGCAGCCCCAGACAGGGAGCAGATGGCTACACCTTC. As protein: CASSPRQGADGYTF. The whole variable domain, remainder taken from reference TRBV5-4 and TRBJ1-2, is ETGVTQSPTHLIKTRGQQVTLRCSSQSGHNTVSWYQQALGQGPQFIFQYYREEENGRGNFPPRFSGLQFPNYSSELNVNALELDDSALYLCASSPRQGADGYTFGSGTRLTVV.

The chain recombines TRBV4-3 with TRBJ2-1, with 7 bases fitting TRBD1. CDR1 and CDR2 from the germline V gene are LGHNA and YSLEER. The CDR3 runs 15 residues. The V and J ends lost 0 bases and 5 bases, in that order; junction bases with no gene match: 4. The CDR3 nucleotides read TGCGCCAGCAGCCAAGAGCCGACAGGGCACAATGAGCAGTTCTTC. This encodes CASSQEPTGHNEQFF.

Only one count was recorded for this clone. This chain connects TRBV11-1 to TRBJ2-7; D is uncertain. The CDR3 extends over 13 amino acids. The V end lost 1 base, the J end lost 5 bases, and 9 bases lay between the germline ends. Germline V CDR1 and CDR2: SGHAT, FQDESV (reference sequence). Here the CDR3 DNA reads TGTGCCAGCAGCTTAGGATCCCGGGACGAGCAGTACTTC. It specifies CASSLGSRDEQYF.

This clone was seen only once. The chain recombines TRBV11-2 with TRBJ1-1; 7 positions match TRBD1. V was pared by 3 bases and J by 8 bases, with 3 bases of the junction left unmatched. Germline V gives CDR1 SGHAT, CDR2 FQNNGV. CDR3 size: 12 residues. The CDR3 DNA sequence: TGTGCCAGCAGCTTCGGGACAGTGGAAGCTTTCTTT. This encodes CASSFGTVEAFF.

The V and J genes are TRBV30 and TRBJ2-4, with unresolved D. Per the germline V gene, CDR1 is GTSNPN and CDR2 is SVGIG (reference sequence). This CDR3 has 17 residues. V was clipped by 2 bases and J by 1 base, with 18 bases between them. In DNA, the CDR3 is TGTGCCTGGAGTCCTAGTAGTTTCCTTGGGGCCAAAAACATTCAGTACTTC. Amino acids: CAWSPSSFLGAKNIQYF.

The chain uses TRBV29-1 and TRBJ1-1; D is perhaps TRBD1 (5 bases). There are 15 residues in the CDR3. Germline lookup yields CDR1 SQVTM and CDR2 ANQGSEA. The ends were cut back, 6 bases at V and 4 bases at J, with 21 bases in the middle. CDR3: CSVLTSATGSTEAFF. The CDR3 bases are TGCAGCGTACTCACAAGCGCCACAGGAAGCACTGAAGCTTTCTTT.

The J gene is TRBJ2-3, the V gene TRBV5-1; 7 bases map to TRBD1. This CDR3 is 16 amino acids long. Unmatched junction bases numbered 7, after V lost 0 bases and J lost 3 bases. In germline, CDR1 is SGHRS, CDR2 YFSETQ. The CDR3 region has the DNA TGCGCCAGCAGCTTGGAGGGCAGGGGACAGACAGATACGCAGTATTTT. It encodes CASSLEGRGQTDTQYF. The full variable domain, rest sourced from reference TRBV5-1 and TRBJ2-3, is KAGVTQTPRYLIKTRGQQVTLSCSPISGHRSVSWYQQTPGQGLQFLFEYFSETQRNKGNFPGRFSGRQFSNSRSEMNVSTLELGDSALYLCASSLEGRGQTDTQYFGPGTRLTVL.

The J gene is TRBJ2-7, the V gene TRBV27, with D perhaps matching TRBD1 (6 bases). Trimming took off 2 bases at V and 0 bases at J, with 11 bases between the two ends. The CDR3 totals 15 residues. Germline CDR1 MNHEY, CDR2 SMNVEV (reference sequence). CDR3 nucleotide sequence: TGTGCCAGCAGTTTACAGGGGCCCTACTCCTACGAGCAGTACTTC. This translates into CASSLQGPYSYEQYF.